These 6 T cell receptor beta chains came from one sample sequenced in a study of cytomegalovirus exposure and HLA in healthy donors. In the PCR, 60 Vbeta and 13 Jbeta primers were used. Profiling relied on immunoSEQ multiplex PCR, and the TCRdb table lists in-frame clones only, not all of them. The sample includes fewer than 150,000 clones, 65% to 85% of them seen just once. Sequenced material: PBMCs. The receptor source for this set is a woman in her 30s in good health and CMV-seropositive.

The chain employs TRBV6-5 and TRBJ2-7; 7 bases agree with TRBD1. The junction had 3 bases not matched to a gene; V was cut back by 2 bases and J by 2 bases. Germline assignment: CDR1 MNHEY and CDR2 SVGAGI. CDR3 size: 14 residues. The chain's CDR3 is CASSYRGGPYEQYF. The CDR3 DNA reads TGTGCCAGCAGTTACCGAGGGGGCCCCTACGAGCAGTACTTC.

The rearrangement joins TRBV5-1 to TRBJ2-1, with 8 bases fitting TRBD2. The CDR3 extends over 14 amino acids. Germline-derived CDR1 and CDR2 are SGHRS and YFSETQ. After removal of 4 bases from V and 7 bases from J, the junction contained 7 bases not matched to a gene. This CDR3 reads CASSGGLDRNEQFF. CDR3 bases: TGCGCCAGCAGCGGGGGACTAGATAGGAATGAGCAGTTCTTC.

The CDR3 nucleotides are TGTGCCAGCATCCCAGGGGGCGCAGAAGATACGCAGTATTTT. Protein: CASIPGGAEDTQYF. The V gene is TRBV6-5, the J gene TRBJ2-3; 8 bases align to TRBD1. The CDR3 has 14 residues. Germline values: CDR1 MNHEY, CDR2 SVGAGI. V lost 7 bases, J lost 5 bases, and 8 bases stayed unmatched.

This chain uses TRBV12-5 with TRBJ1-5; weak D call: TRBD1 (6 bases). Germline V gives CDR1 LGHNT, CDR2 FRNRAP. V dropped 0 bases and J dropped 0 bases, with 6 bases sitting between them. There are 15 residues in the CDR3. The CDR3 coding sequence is TGTGCTAGTGGTTTGGTCAGGGGTAGCAATCAGCCCCAGCATTTT. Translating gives CASGLVRGSNQPQHF.

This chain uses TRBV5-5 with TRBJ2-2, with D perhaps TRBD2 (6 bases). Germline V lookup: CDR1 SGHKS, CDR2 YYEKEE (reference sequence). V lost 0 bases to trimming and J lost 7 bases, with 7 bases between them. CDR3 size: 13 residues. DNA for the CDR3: TGTGCCAGCAGCTTGGCCGGGGGCGGGGAGCTGTTTTTT. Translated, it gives CASSLAGGGELFF.

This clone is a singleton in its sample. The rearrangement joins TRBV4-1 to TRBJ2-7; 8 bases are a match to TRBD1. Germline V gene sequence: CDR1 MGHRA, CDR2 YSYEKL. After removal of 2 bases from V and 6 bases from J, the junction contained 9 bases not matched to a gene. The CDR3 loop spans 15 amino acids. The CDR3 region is CASSQHPMTGVEQYF. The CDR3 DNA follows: TGCGCCAGCAGCCAACACCCCATGACAGGGGTCGAGCAGTACTTC.